Listed below are T cell receptor beta chains from one sample, sequenced in a study of cytomegalovirus exposure and HLA in healthy donors. Clones were sequenced by immunoSEQ multiplex PCR, and TCRdb holds only the in-frame ones, with some missing. Counted here are fewer than 200,000 clones, over 80% occurring once; the ten biggest clones make up approximately 2.2%. The material sequenced was PBMCs. The receptors derive from a male donor in good health and CMV-seronegative. The CDR3 runs from the conserved cysteine through the conserved F or W.

V gene: TRBV9
J gene: TRBJ1-3
CDR3 protein: CASSGTAGNTIYF

V gene: TRBV5-1
J gene: TRBJ2-2
CDR3 protein: CASSSDGTSGANTGELFF

V gene: TRBV5-4
J gene: TRBJ1-1
CDR3 protein: CASSFGQGDTEAFF

V gene: TRBV11-2
J gene: TRBJ2-5
CDR3 protein: CASSLHDGTGAQETQYF

V gene: TRBV9
J gene: TRBJ2-3
CDR3 protein: CASSLAGVGDTQYF

V gene: TRBV7-2
J gene: TRBJ1-2
CDR3 protein: CASSPSTGRDGYTF

V gene: TRBV5-6
J gene: TRBJ1-1
CDR3 protein: CASSSEWTGGPYTNAEAFF

V gene: TRBV10-3
J gene: TRBJ1-6
CDR3 protein: CAISRDSSSPLHF

V gene: TRBV5-1
J gene: TRBJ2-3
CDR3 protein: CASSFDPQGSDTQYF

V gene: TRBV4-1
J gene: TRBJ2-1
CDR3 protein: CASSLNRDLLNEQFF

V gene: TRBV2
J gene: TRBJ2-5
CDR3 protein: CASNRLRGTQYF

V gene: TRBV27
J gene: TRBJ2-7
CDR3 protein: CASSLGGYEQYF

V gene: TRBV7-8
J gene: TRBJ2-7
CDR3 protein: CASSLTGPEIYEQYF

V gene: TRBV5-6
J gene: TRBJ1-5
CDR3 protein: CASSSWGGGTGSNQPQHF

V gene: TRBV29-1
J gene: TRBJ2-2
CDR3 protein: CSVVRRAGELFF

V gene: TRBV12-5
J gene: TRBJ1-6
CDR3 protein: CASAVGQGHSPLHF

V gene: TRBV4-3
J gene: TRBJ2-3
CDR3 protein: CASSQGLAWATQYF

V gene: TRBV6-6
J gene: TRBJ2-7
CDR3 protein: CASRRQRSAYEQYF

V gene: TRBV6-5
J gene: TRBJ2-3
CDR3 protein: CASSYDGVLDTQYF

V gene: TRBV10-3
J gene: TRBJ2-3
CDR3 protein: CATQTSTDTQYF

V gene: TRBV6-1
J gene: TRBJ2-3
CDR3 protein: CASSAREGAHTYTDTQYF

V gene: TRBV19
J gene: TRBJ1-6
CDR3 protein: CASSIEEATRSPLHF

V gene: TRBV29-1
J gene: TRBJ2-5
CDR3 protein: CSVEDRWRGGVETQYF

V gene: TRBV15
J gene: TRBJ2-5
CDR3 protein: CATSRDFEGEQYF

V gene: TRBV6-5
J gene: TRBJ1-4
CDR3 protein: CASSRTGGDEKLFF

V gene: TRBV6-5
J gene: TRBJ2-7
CDR3 protein: CASSYSRSGEQYF

V gene: TRBV13
J gene: TRBJ2-7
CDR3 protein: CASSLGQSVYEQYF

V gene: TRBV5-5
J gene: TRBJ1-5
CDR3 protein: CASSWGTARHF